This T cell receptor beta chain was sequenced for a study of neurological immune-mediated disorders. This clonotype has ten or more counts. What it recognizes is unknown. TCRdb analysed the 5' RACE reads with MiXCR anew, one entry per CDR3 protein. The data show about 52,000 distinct CDR3 sequences, with about 3.7% seen just once and approximately 7.1% held by the top ten. Stored at -80 C, 2 million PBMCs were the source of the unsorted libraries. The CDR3 consists of 14 residues. The germline CDR1 and CDR2 sequences are MNHEY and SVGAGI. Unmatched junction bases numbered 10, after V lost 7 bases and J lost 8 bases. General study points: Multiple sclerosis was found to have the least TCR clonal expansion, below healthy controls, and HTLV-1-associated myelopathy the most.

Sequencing was carried out using PBMCs. This clonotype originated in a man aged 55-75 years with multiple sclerosis. The chain carries TRBV6-5 and TRBJ2-2; TRBD2 aligns across 7 bases. The CDR3: CASTPAGGSGELFF. The CDR3 DNA reads TGTGCCAGCACCCCCGCCGGGGGGTCAGGGGAGCTGTTTTTT.